One sample yielded the 27 T cell receptor beta chains listed below, sequenced in a study of shared clonotypes between healthy human individuals (dated by TCRdb to 2020 to 2022). Library preparation was by the immunoSEQ multiplex PCR assay. Held by TCRdb, this immuneACCESS table contains in-frame sequences only and omits some clones. Under half of the omission traces to an unresolved V gene where checked; the cause of the rest is unknown. For this sample the table gives fewer than 850,000 clones, of which 72% were detected only once. About 1.7% of the sample is taken by the ten largest. The sequenced material came from memory CD4+ T cells sorted from blood. Explained via the paper, the cell subset or site label denotes: CD45RA-negative fraction. Source of these receptors: a woman aged 25 to 45 in good health.

This clone was seen repeatedly, ten times or more. This sequence joins TRBV28 and TRBJ1-2; D is possibly TRBD1 (6 bases). Trimming shortened V by 6 bases and J by 4 bases, and 15 bases separated the two germline ends. The CDR3 has 14 amino acids. Germline V gene lookup returns CDR1 MDHEN and CDR2 SYDVKM. The DNA for the CDR3 is TGTGCCAGCAGGGGCGGGGGCGAGAGCTATGGCTACACCTTC. This encodes CASRGGGESYGYTF.

The chain links TRBV21-1 to TRBJ2-5; TRBD2, as called in the table, went unchecked against the DNA. The tail of the sequence fits TRBJ2-7 better, so the J call may be wrong. TRBV21-1 constitutes a pseudogene. This CDR3 is 14 amino acids long. Written as DNA, the CDR3 is TGTGCCAGCAGCAAAGAGGGAGCTTCCTACGAGCAGTACTTC. Its protein is CASSKEGASYEQYF.

V gene TRBV5-1 combines with J gene TRBJ2-2; tentatively, D is TRBD1 (6 bases). V was clipped by 4 bases and J by 0 bases, with 13 bases between them. Germline loops: CDR1 SGHRS, CDR2 YFSETQ. This CDR3 has 16 residues. This CDR3 is CASSRTATSNTGELFF. DNA of the CDR3: TGCGCCAGCAGCCGGACAGCCACTTCGAACACCGGGGAGCTGTTTTTT.

The chain carries TRBV7-7 and TRBJ2-5; unclear D gene. The germline gives CDR1 SSHAT, CDR2 FNYEAQ (reference sequence). The V gene lost 6 bases and the J gene lost 0 bases, with 11 bases spanning the gap. This CDR3 has 14 amino acids. In DNA form, the CDR3 reads TGTGCCAGCAGTTCCGGAGTGAACCAAGAGACCCAGTACTTC. It encodes CASSSGVNQETQYF.

The chain employs TRBV7-2 and TRBJ2-1; 7 bases line up with TRBD2. The germline CDR1 and CDR2 sequences are SGHTA and FQGNSA. This CDR3 comprises 16 residues. Unmatched junction bases numbered 4, after V lost 1 base and J lost 1 base. DNA of the CDR3: TGTGCCAGCAGCTTAGAAGGGACTACTTCCTACAATGAGCAGTTCTTC. The encoded protein is CASSLEGTTSYNEQFF. Filled out from reference TRBV7-2 and TRBJ2-1, the complete variable domain reads GAGVSQSPSNKVTEKGKDVELRCDPISGHTALYWYRQSLGQGLEFLIYFQGNSAPDKSGLPSDRFSAERTGGSVSTLTIQRTQQEDSAVYLCASSLEGTTSYNEQFFGPGTRLTVL.

Points on this clone: This may arise from a read error, as a much more abundant clone is one base away. This chain joins TRBV11-2 and TRBJ1-1; 9 bases line up with TRBD1. Unmatched junction bases numbered 2, after V lost 2 bases and J lost 1 base. This CDR3 comprises 15 residues. The germline V gene encodes CDR1 SGHAT and CDR2 FQNNGV. The CDR3 reads CASSLSGQGNTEAFF. CDR3 DNA: TGTGCCAGCAGCTTATCGGGACAGGGGAACACTGAAGCTTTCTTT.

V gene TRBV11-3 combines with J gene TRBJ2-7, with 9 bases that match TRBD1. The ends lost 5 bases at V and 0 bases at J; junction bases unmatched: 5. The length of the CDR3 is 15 residues. In germline, CDR1 is SGHNT, CDR2 YENEEA. The CDR3 coding sequence is TGTGCCAGCAGCAAACAGGGGGCTGACTCCTACGAGCAGTACTTC. It is translated as CASSKQGADSYEQYF.

A few counts support this clone. The chain uses TRBV5-1 and TRBJ2-1; 8 bases are a match to TRBD1. The CDR3 spans 14 residues. The junction had 7 bases not matched to a gene; V was cut back by 7 bases and J by 4 bases. CDR1 is SGHRS and CDR2 is YFSETQ in the germline V gene. CDR3 loop: CASGGQDFYNEQFF. In DNA form, the CDR3 reads TGCGCCAGCGGGGGACAGGACTTTTACAATGAGCAGTTCTTC.

Only one count was recorded for this clone. The chain carries TRBV4-2 and TRBJ2-3, with 14 bases lining up with TRBD2. CDR3 length: 17 residues. After removal of 5 bases from V and 1 base from J, the junction contained 5 bases not matched to a gene. The germline CDR1 and CDR2 sequences are LGHNA and YNFKEQ. The CDR3 spells CASSLGLAGARTDTQYF. CDR3 nucleotide sequence: TGTGCCAGCAGCTTGGGACTAGCGGGAGCCCGCACAGATACGCAGTATTTT.

In the case of this clone: Different DNA sequences within this sample yield the same CDR3. The chain recombines TRBV19 with TRBJ2-7; 12 positions agree with TRBD2. V dropped 6 bases and J dropped 4; count of bases not matched to a gene: 1. Germline lookup yields CDR1 LNHDA and CDR2 SQIVND (reference sequence). This CDR3 is built from 13 residues. Here the CDR3 DNA reads TGTGCCAGTAGGACTAGCGGGAGTTACGAGCAGTACTTC. Its translation is CASRTSGSYEQYF.

DNA of the CDR3: TGTGCCTGGGCCACCTCATATGGCTACACCTTC. This gives the protein CAWATSYGYTF. The V gene is TRBV30, the J gene TRBJ1-2; no reliable D call. Germline-derived CDR1 and CDR2 are GTSNPN and SVGIG (reference sequence). This CDR3 is 11 amino acids long. Deletions cut 5 bases from V and 5 bases from J, with 9 bases between.

V and J are TRBV29-1 and TRBJ1-5; no clear D gene. This CDR3 is built from 18 residues. Per the germline V gene, CDR1 is SQVTM and CDR2 is ANQGSEA. The V end lost 0 bases, the J end lost 7 bases, and 25 bases lay between the germline ends. CDR3 coding DNA: TGCAGCGTTGAAGATCGGGCACGCAGGCACGGTTGGTACCAGCCCCAGCATTTT. Its protein product is CSVEDRARRHGWYQPQHF. The whole variable domain, remainder taken from reference TRBV29-1 and TRBJ1-5, is SAVISQKPSRDICQRGTSLTIQCQVDSQVTMMFWYRQQPGQSLTLIATANQGSEATYESGFVIDKFPISRPNLTFSTLTVSNMSPEDSSIYLCSVEDRARRHGWYQPQHFGDGTRLSIL.

This clone was seen a few times. The V call is TRBV15, the J call TRBJ2-7; D is ambiguous. Germline-derived CDR1 and CDR2 are LNHNV and YYDKDF (reference sequence). The V gene lost 0 bases and the J gene lost 1 base, with 7 bases spanning the gap. The CDR3 runs 14 residues. The CDR3 here is CATSREMGSYEQYF. CDR3 nucleotide sequence: TGTGCCACCAGCAGAGAAATGGGTTCCTACGAGCAGTACTTC.

V and J are TRBV19 and TRBJ2-1, with D perhaps matching TRBD2 (5 bases). The CDR3 sequence is 18 residues long. Germline V lookup: CDR1 LNHDA, CDR2 SQIVND (reference sequence). Trimming took off 4 bases at V and 6 bases at J, with 25 bases between the two ends. The CDR3 loop reads CASSTRERSGYWVNEQFF. The CDR3 DNA follows: TGTGCCAGTAGTACCCGCGAGCGGTCCGGCTATTGGGTCAATGAGCAGTTCTTC.

The table lists this clone with a count of one. The J gene is TRBJ1-4, the V gene TRBV28; 9 bases fit TRBD1. Germline V lookup: CDR1 MDHEN, CDR2 SYDVKM. The CDR3 is made up of 14 amino acids. Trimming removed 5 bases from V and 11 bases from J; junction bases left unmatched: 9. The chain's CDR3 is CASSPGQGRMKLFF. The CDR3 DNA reads TGTGCCAGCAGTCCCGGACAGGGGCGGATGAAACTGTTTTTT.

This clone was seen a handful of times. The chain links TRBV7-9 to TRBJ2-3; unclear D gene. The V and J ends lost 3 bases and 5 bases respectively, with 15 bases between them. The CDR3 extends over 15 amino acids. Germline lookup yields CDR1 SEHNR and CDR2 FQNEAQ (reference sequence). Written as DNA, the CDR3 is TGTGCCAGCAGCTTGGCTCGCAGCCTGGGAGATACGCAGTATTTT. Amino acids: CASSLARSLGDTQYF.

The chain's CDR3 is CAAGLLGLNEKLFF. CDR3 nucleotide sequence: TGTGCAGCGGGCCTACTGGGTCTTAATGAAAAACTGTTTTTT. V and J are TRBV4-2 and TRBJ1-4; D not certain. Germline CDR1 and CDR2: LGHNA and YNFKEQ. The CDR3 spans 14 residues.

The chain joins TRBV5-5 to TRBJ2-1; D is perhaps TRBD2 (5 bases). The germline gives CDR1 SGHKS, CDR2 YYEKEE (reference sequence). V lost 5 bases and J lost 5, with 20 bases in between. This CDR3 has 16 amino acids. The CDR3 spells CASSPMVRTGNNEQFF. The DNA of the CDR3 is TGTGCCAGCAGTCCTATGGTTAGGACGGGAAACAATGAGCAGTTCTTC.

The J gene is TRBJ2-7, the V gene TRBV5-1, with D uncertain. Trimming took 3 bases from V and 3 from J, leaving 10 bases between them. This CDR3 region has 13 residues. Germline CDR1 reads SGHRS; CDR2 reads YFSETQ. CDR3 bases: TGCGCCAGCAGCTCTGGATCACACTACGAGCAGTACTTC. Residues: CASSSGSHYEQYF.

The chain is built from TRBV5-1 and TRBJ1-1; 7 bases map to TRBD1. The CDR3 contains 13 residues. Germline assignment: CDR1 SGHRS and CDR2 YFSETQ. Trimming removed 3 bases from V and 5 bases from J; junction bases left unmatched: 4. The CDR3 nucleotides are TGCGCCAGCAGCTCCGGACAGGCGACTGAAGCTTTCTTT. Encoded protein: CASSSGQATEAFF. The variable domain in full, with the rest retrieved from reference TRBV5-1 and TRBJ1-1, is KAGVTQTPRYLIKTRGQQVTLSCSPISGHRSVSWYQQTPGQGLQFLFEYFSETQRNKGNFPGRFSGRQFSNSRSEMNVSTLELGDSALYLCASSSGQATEAFFGQGTRLTVV.

V and J are TRBV28 and TRBJ2-1; TRBD2 matches 7 bases. V dropped 2 bases and J dropped 6; count of bases not matched to a gene: 13. The CDR3 sequence is 17 residues long. Looked up from germline, CDR1 is MDHEN and CDR2 is SYDVKM. The CDR3 nucleotides are TGTGCCAGCAGTTTAAACTCTTGGACTAGGTTGGCCAATGAGCAGTTCTTC. Translated: CASSLNSWTRLANEQFF.

The chain has TRBV5-4 and TRBJ1-4; D is undetermined. The CDR3 has 14 amino acids. CDR1 and CDR2 from the germline V gene are SGHNT and YYREEE (reference sequence). Trimming stripped 2 bases from V and 7 bases from J, with 12 bases between. CDR3 region: CASSFGGIGEKLFF. The DNA for the CDR3 is TGTGCCAGCAGCTTTGGCGGTATCGGTGAAAAACTGTTTTTT.

As DNA, the CDR3 is TGTGCCAGCAGCGCCGGGACTAGCGGTACATCAAATACGCAGTATTTT. Translating gives CASSAGTSGTSNTQYF. The chain combines TRBV9 with TRBJ2-3; 11 bases are a match to TRBD2. V lost 3 bases, J lost 7 bases, and 10 bases stayed unmatched. CDR3 length: 16 amino acids. Looked up from germline, CDR1 is SGDLS and CDR2 is YYNGEE.

The chain has TRBV30 and TRBJ1-2; tentatively, D is TRBD1 (5 bases). V gave up 8 bases and J gave up 1 base, with 20 bases separating them. The CDR3 length is 15 residues. Germline V gives CDR1 GTSNPN, CDR2 SVGIG (reference sequence). Here the CDR3 DNA reads TGTGCCCGCTTCCGCCGGGACTCGCTTAACTATGGCTACACCTTC. Its translation is CARFRRDSLNYGYTF.

V usage is TRBV6-4 and J usage is TRBJ2-1; either TRBD1 or TRBD2 may fit D (7 bases each). In germline, CDR1 is MRHNA, CDR2 SNTAGT. V was clipped by 3 bases and J by 6 bases, with 15 bases between them. The CDR3 has 15 amino acids. The DNA for the CDR3 is TGTGCCAGCAGTGAAGGGGAGGGGGCAGGCAATGAGCAGTTCTTC. Amino acids: CASSEGEGAGNEQFF.

As to this clone: This specimen includes other DNA sequences encoding the same CDR3. The chain joins TRBV5-1 to TRBJ2-7, with a possible D match to TRBD2 (6 bases). Per germline, CDR1 SGHRS and CDR2 YFSETQ. V was pared by 3 bases and J by 2 bases, with 12 bases between. The CDR3 totals 14 residues. In DNA, the CDR3 is TGCGCCAGCAGCTCCGGGACTTTAGCCTACGAGCAGTACTTC. Its translation is CASSSGTLAYEQYF.

Turning to this clone: At the DNA level, this CDR3 is encoded by other sequences in the same sample as well. The CDR3 loop is CASSELGLAAYNEQFF. CDR3 bases: TGTGCCAGCAGCGAACTGGGACTAGCGGCGTACAATGAGCAGTTCTTC. V and J are TRBV6-1 and TRBJ2-1; 11 bases line up with TRBD2. Germline-derived CDR1 and CDR2 are MNHNS and SASEGT. This CDR3 is 16 amino acids long. The trim removed 6 bases at V and 4 bases at J, leaving 8 bases unmatched.